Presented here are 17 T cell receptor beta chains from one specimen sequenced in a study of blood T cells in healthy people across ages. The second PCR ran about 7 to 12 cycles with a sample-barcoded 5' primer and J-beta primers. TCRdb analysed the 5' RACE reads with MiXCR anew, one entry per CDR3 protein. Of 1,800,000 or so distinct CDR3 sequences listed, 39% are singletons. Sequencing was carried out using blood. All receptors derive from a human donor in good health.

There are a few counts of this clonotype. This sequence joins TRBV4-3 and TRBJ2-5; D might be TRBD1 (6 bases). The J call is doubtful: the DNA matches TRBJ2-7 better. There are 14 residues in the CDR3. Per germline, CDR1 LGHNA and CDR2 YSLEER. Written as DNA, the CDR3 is TGCGCCAGCAGCCAACTTCAGGGGTCCTACGAGCAGTACTTC. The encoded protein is CASSQLQGSYEQYF.

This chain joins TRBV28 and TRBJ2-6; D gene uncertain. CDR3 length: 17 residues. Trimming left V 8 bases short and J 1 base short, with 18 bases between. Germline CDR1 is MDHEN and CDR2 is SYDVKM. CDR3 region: CASGSLVSLSGANVLTF. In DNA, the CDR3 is TGTGCCAGCGGCAGTTTGGTATCTTTATCTGGGGCCAACGTCCTGACTTTC.

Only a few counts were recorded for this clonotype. CDR3: CASSKLTSDSTDTQYF. The CDR3, as DNA: TGTGCCAGCAGCAAACTCACTAGCGACAGCACAGATACGCAGTATTTT. The chain recombines TRBV4-2 with TRBJ2-3; 7 nucleotides agree with TRBD2. V lost 5 bases to trimming and J lost 0 bases; unmatched junction nucleotides: 8. Germline loops: CDR1 LGHNA, CDR2 YNFKEQ. The CDR3 totals 16 residues.

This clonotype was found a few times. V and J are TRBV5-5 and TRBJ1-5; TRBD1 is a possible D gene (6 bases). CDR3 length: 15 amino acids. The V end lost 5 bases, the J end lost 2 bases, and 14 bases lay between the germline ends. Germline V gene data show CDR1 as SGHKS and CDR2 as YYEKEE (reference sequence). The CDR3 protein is CASRLGQLRNQPQHF. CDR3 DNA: TGTGCCAGCAGATTAGGACAGCTCCGCAATCAGCCCCAGCATTTT.

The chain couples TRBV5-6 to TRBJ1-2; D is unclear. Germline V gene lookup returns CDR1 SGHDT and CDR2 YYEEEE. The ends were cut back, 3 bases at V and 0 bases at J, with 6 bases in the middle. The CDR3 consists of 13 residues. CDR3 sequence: CASSWRSNYGYTF. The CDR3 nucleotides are TGTGCCAGCAGCTGGAGATCTAACTATGGCTACACCTTC.

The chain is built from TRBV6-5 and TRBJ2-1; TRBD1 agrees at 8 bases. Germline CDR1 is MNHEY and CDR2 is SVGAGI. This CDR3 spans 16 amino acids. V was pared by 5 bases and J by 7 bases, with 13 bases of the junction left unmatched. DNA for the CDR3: TGTGCCAGCAGTACGACCGGGACAGGCCTATGGAATGAGCAGTTCTTC. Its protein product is CASSTTGTGLWNEQFF.

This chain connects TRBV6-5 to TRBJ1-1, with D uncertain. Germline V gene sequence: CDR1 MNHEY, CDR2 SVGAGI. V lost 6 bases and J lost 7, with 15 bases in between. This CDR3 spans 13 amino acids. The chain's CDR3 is CASSRTHGVEAFF. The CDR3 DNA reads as TGTGCCAGCAGCCGAACTCACGGGGTTGAAGCTTTCTTT.

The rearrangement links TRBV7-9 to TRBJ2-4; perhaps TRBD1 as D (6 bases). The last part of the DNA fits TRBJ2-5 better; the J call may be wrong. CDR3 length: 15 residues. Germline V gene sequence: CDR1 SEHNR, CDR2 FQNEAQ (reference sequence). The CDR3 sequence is CASSRDRTAQETQYF. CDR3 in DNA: TGTGCCAGCAGCCGAGACAGGACAGCTCAAGAGACCCAGTACTTC.

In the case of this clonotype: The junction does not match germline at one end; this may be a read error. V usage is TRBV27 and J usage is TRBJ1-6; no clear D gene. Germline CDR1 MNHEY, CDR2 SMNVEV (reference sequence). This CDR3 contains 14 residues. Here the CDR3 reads CASTRVFNNSPPHF. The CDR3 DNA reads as TGTGCCAGCACACGGGTCTTTAATAATTCACCCCCCCACTTT.

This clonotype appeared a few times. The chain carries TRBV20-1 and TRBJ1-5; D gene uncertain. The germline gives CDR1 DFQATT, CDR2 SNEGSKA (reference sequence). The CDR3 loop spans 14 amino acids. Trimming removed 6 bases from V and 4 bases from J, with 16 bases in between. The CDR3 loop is CSAPSIGPNQPQHF. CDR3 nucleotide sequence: TGCAGTGCCCCAAGCATTGGGCCGAATCAGCCCCAGCATTTT.

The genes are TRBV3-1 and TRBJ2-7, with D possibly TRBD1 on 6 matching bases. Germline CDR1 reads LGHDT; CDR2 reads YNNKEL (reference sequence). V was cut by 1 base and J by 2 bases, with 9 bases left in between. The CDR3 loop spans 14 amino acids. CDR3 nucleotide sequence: TGTGCCAGCAGCCAAGGGGGACACACCTACGAGCAGTACTTC. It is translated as CASSQGGHTYEQYF.

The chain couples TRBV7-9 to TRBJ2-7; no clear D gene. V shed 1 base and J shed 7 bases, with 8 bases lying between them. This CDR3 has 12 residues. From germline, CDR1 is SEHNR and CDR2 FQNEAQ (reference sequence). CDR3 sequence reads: CASSLGSVEQYF. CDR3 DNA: TGTGCCAGCAGCTTAGGATCGGTGGAGCAGTACTTC.

The CDR3 spells CAISESGRTDEQFF. DNA for the CDR3: TGTGCCATCAGTGAGTCGGGACGTACGGATGAGCAGTTCTTC. The rearrangement uses TRBV10-3 and TRBJ2-1; D may match TRBD1 or TRBD2 (5 bases each). With 0 bases removed from V and 8 bases from J, the gap between germline ends came to 11 bases. CDR1 and CDR2 from the germline V gene are ENHRY and SYGVKD. The CDR3 extends over 14 amino acids.

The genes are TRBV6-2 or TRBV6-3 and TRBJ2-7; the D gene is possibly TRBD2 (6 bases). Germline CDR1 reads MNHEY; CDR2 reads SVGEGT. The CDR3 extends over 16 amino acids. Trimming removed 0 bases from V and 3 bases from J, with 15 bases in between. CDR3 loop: CASSYSTGLEGYEQYF. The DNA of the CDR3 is TGTGCCAGCAGTTACTCTACAGGACTGGAGGGCTACGAGCAGTACTTC.

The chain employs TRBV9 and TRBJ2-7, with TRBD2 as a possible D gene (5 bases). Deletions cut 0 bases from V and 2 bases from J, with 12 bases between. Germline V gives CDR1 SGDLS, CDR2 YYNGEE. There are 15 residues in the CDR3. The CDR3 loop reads CASSVGGEGPYEQYF. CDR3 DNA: TGTGCCAGCAGCGTAGGGGGAGAGGGCCCCTACGAGCAGTACTTC.

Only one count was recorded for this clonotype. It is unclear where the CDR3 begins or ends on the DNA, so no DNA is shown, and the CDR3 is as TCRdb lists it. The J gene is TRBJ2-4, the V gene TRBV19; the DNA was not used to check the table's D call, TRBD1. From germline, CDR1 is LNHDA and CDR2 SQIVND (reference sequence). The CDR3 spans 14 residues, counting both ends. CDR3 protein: CASSIGRRAGEQYF.

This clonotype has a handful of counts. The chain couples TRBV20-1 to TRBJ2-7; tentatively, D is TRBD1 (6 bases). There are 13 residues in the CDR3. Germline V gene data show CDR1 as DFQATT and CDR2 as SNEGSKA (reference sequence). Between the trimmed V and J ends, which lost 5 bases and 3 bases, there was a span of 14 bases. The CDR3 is CSAARGQRYEQYF. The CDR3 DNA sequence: TGCAGTGCTGCTAGAGGACAGCGCTACGAGCAGTACTTC.